This TCR beta chain was sequenced for a study of T cells in tumors after PD-1 blockade. This CDR3 region has 14 residues. V was clipped by 2 bases and J by 5 bases; unmatched bases: 1. CDR1 LGHNA and CDR2 YNFKEQ come from the germline V gene. The table came from immunoSEQ multiplex PCR; TCRdb's copy has only in-frame clones and leaves some out. The data show around 25,000 clones, roughly 85% seen once. The TCR originated in a human donor with basal cell carcinoma. Sequences were derived from PBMCs, sampled after anti-PD-1 treatment. The chain has TRBV4-2 and TRBJ2-2; 8 positions match TRBD2. Written as DNA, the CDR3 is TGTGCCAGCAGCCAACGGGGGGGAACCGGGGAGCTGTTTTTT. Protein: CASSQRGGTGELFF.